Listed here are 28 T cell receptor beta chains from one sample, sequenced in a study of T-cell reconstitution after alpha-beta-depleted transplantation in children. The TCRbeta library incorporated unique molecular identifiers. TCRdb reanalysed the PCR reads using MiXCR and keeps one entry per CDR3 protein. This repertoire shows a few hundred thousand distinct CDR3 sequences, roughly 27% found once; its top ten account for 35% to 40%. The sequencing used PBMCs, collected before TCRalphabeta/CD19-depleted stem cell transplant. The receptors derive from a boy in the first two years of life with Wiskott-Aldrich syndrome, due to receive a stem cell transplant.

This rearrangement joins TRBV10-2 to TRBJ2-7; the D gene is possibly TRBD2 (6 bases). V was shortened by 3 bases and J by 7 bases, with 13 bases between the two germline ends. The germline V gene encodes CDR1 WSHSY and CDR2 SAAADI. The CDR3 has 13 amino acids. DNA for the CDR3: TGCGCCAGCAGTGACGGCAGGGCGGGAGAGCAGTACTTC. Its protein product is CASSDGRAGEQYF.

The chain couples TRBV11-2 to TRBJ2-7; 11 positions agree with TRBD2. The germline CDR1 and CDR2 sequences are SGHAT and FQNNGV. The CDR3 loop spans 16 amino acids. V trimming: 5 bases; J trimming: 6 bases; junction bases outside the gene matches: 12. CDR3 residues: CASSRLLAGAPLEQYF. The CDR3 DNA follows: TGTGCCAGCAGCCGATTACTAGCGGGAGCCCCCCTCGAGCAGTACTTC.

The rearrangement links TRBV5-1 to TRBJ2-1; 8 bases agree with TRBD1. The J segment lost 0 bases and the V segment lost 4 bases, leaving 15 bases of the junction unmatched. Germline lookup yields CDR1 SGHRS and CDR2 YFSETQ. The CDR3 is 19 residues long. The CDR3 sequence: CASSPRAGQGLTSYNEQFF. For the CDR3, the DNA is TGCGCCAGCAGCCCCCGGGCAGGACAGGGCCTGACCTCCTACAATGAGCAGTTCTTC.

In its sample, this clonotype was seen a few times. This sequence joins TRBV5-1 and TRBJ1-1; TRBD1 aligns across 10 bases. Trimming took 3 bases from V and 7 from J; bases not matched to a gene: 6. Germline loops: CDR1 SGHRS, CDR2 YFSETQ. This CDR3 contains 14 residues. The CDR3 DNA is TGCGCCAGCAGCTCCGGGACAGGGGCTAGTGAAGCTTTCTTT. Its protein product is CASSSGTGASEAFF.

CDR3 DNA sequence: TGTGCCAGCAGCCAAGTTTCGTCTTTTCCTACTAGCTACGAGCAGTACTTC. This codes for CASSQVSSFPTSYEQYF. The chain links TRBV3-1 to TRBJ2-7, with D perhaps TRBD2 (5 bases). The V gene's germline CDR1 is LGHDT and CDR2 YNNKEL (reference sequence). This CDR3 has 17 amino acids. V was clipped by 1 base and J by 3 bases, with 19 bases between them.

This clonotype appeared a few times. This chain connects TRBV7-3 to TRBJ2-6, with a possible D match to TRBD2 (5 bases). The CDR3 is 16 amino acids. V shed 0 bases and J shed 2 bases, with 8 bases lying between them. CDR1 SGHTA and CDR2 FQGTGA come from the germline V gene. CDR3 amino acids: CASSLTPGTGANVLTF. Written as DNA, the CDR3 is TGTGCCAGCAGCTTAACCCCCGGGACTGGGGCCAACGTCCTGACTTTC.

This clonotype was counted a few times. The chain is built from TRBV12-3 or TRBV12-4 and TRBJ1-1; the D gene is possibly TRBD1 (5 bases). The length of the CDR3 is 14 residues. V was cut by 2 bases and J by 3 bases, with 10 bases left in between. In DNA form, the CDR3 reads TGTGCCAGCAGTTTATCTGGCAGGGACACTGAAGCTTTCTTT. As protein: CASSLSGRDTEAFF.

The gene calls are TRBV21-1 and TRBJ2-7; the table gives TRBD1 as D, unverified against the DNA. TRBV21-1 is shown as a pseudogene. The CDR3 extends over 14 amino acids. The CDR3 here is CASSIRDRFYEQYF. CDR3 in DNA: TGTGCCAGCAGCATCCGGGACAGGTTCTACGAGCAGTACTTC.

This chain links TRBV28 with TRBJ2-5; 8 nucleotides match TRBD2. Germline V CDR1 and CDR2: MDHEN, SYDVKM. With 3 bases clipped from V and 4 bases from J, the junction kept 7 bases outside the gene matches. The CDR3 extends over 15 amino acids. The CDR3 DNA reads TGTGCCAGCAGTTTTGAAGTTAGCGGGGCAGAGACCCAGTACTTC. Residues: CASSFEVSGAETQYF.

CDR3 in DNA: TGTGCCATTCTTGGGGCGAAGATTAGCACAGATACGCAGTATTTT. Its translation is CAILGAKISTDTQYF. J is TRBJ2-3 and V is TRBV28; D perhaps matches TRBD1 (5 bases). The germline V gene has CDR1 MDHEN and CDR2 SYDVKM. Trimming removed 10 bases at V and 0 bases at J, with 17 bases between. The CDR3 spans 15 residues.

The genes are TRBV20-1 and TRBJ1-5; D is perhaps TRBD1 (5 bases). The CDR3 length is 15 residues. Between the trimmed V and J ends, which lost 7 bases and 0 bases, there was a span of 16 bases. CDR1 is DFQATT, CDR2 SNEGSKA, per germline (reference sequence). The CDR3 loop reads CSVPRDGNSNQPQHF. As DNA, the CDR3 is TGCAGTGTACCCCGGGACGGCAATAGCAATCAGCCCCAGCATTTT.

The chain combines TRBV3-1 with TRBJ2-7, with 8 bases aligning to TRBD2. The V and J ends lost 11 bases and 3 bases, in that order; junction bases with no gene match: 21. This CDR3 spans 17 amino acids. Germline values: CDR1 LGHDT, CDR2 YNNKEL (reference sequence). DNA for the CDR3: TGTGCCTCCTCCCAAGATCCCCTAGCGGGCCTATTCTACGAGCAGTACTTC. Translated, it gives CASSQDPLAGLFYEQYF.

The genes are TRBV6-5 and TRBJ1-2; unclear D gene. CDR3 size: 10 residues. The germline V gene encodes CDR1 MNHEY and CDR2 SVGAGI. V lost 9 bases, J lost 3 bases, and 5 bases lay in between. The CDR3 coding sequence is TGTGCCAGGAGCGACTATGGCTACACCTTC. This translates into CARSDYGYTF.

This chain links TRBV9 with TRBJ2-6; D assignment may be TRBD1 or TRBD2 (5 bases each). CDR3 size: 18 residues. The V end lost 0 bases, the J end lost 0 bases, and 13 bases lay between the germline ends. CDR1 and CDR2 from the germline V gene are SGDLS and YYNGEE. CDR3 bases: TGTGCCAGCAGCGTAGGAAAGGGACGGCCCTCTGGGGCCAACGTCCTGACTTTC. It is translated as CASSVGKGRPSGANVLTF.

This clonotype was counted between two and nine times. The chain links TRBV11-2 to TRBJ2-1, with D unclear. Germline values: CDR1 SGHAT, CDR2 FQNNGV. V gave up 2 bases and J gave up 6 bases, with 8 bases separating them. The CDR3 consists of 13 residues. In DNA, the CDR3 is TGTGCCAGCAGCTTACGGACGGCCAATGAGCAGTTCTTC. It translates to CASSLRTANEQFF.

The chain recombines TRBV24-1 with TRBJ2-1; 12 nucleotides line up with TRBD2. CDR3 length equals 21 residues. Germline V gives CDR1 KGHDR, CDR2 SFDVKD. V shed 2 bases and J 2 bases; nucleotides not matched to a gene: 15. The CDR3 loop reads CATSDSSGLAGPLKTYNEQFF. As DNA, the CDR3 is TGTGCCACCAGTGATTCTTCGGGACTAGCGGGCCCCCTTAAAACCTACAATGAGCAGTTCTTC.

This clonotype occurred a few times. The J gene is TRBJ2-5, the V gene TRBV12-3 or TRBV12-4; 9 bases map to TRBD1. V trimming: 6 bases; J trimming: 5 bases; junction bases outside the gene matches: 7. The CDR3 is 14 amino acids. CDR3 DNA sequence: TGTGCCAGCAGGCACGGGACAGGGTATGAGACCCAGTACTTC. Protein: CASRHGTGYETQYF.

This chain links TRBV20-1 with TRBJ2-7; weak D call: TRBD2 (5 bases). Trimming pared 3 bases from V and 0 bases from J, leaving 9 bases between. Germline lookup yields CDR1 DFQATT and CDR2 SNEGSKA (reference sequence). The CDR3 is 13 amino acids. For the CDR3, the DNA is TGCAGTGCTAGCGGGGTTAACTCCTACGAGCAGTACTTC. Protein product: CSASGVNSYEQYF.

This clonotype was recorded a few times. The gene calls are TRBV20-1 and TRBJ1-5; TRBD1 matches at 8 bases. V trimming: 1 base; J trimming: 2 bases; junction bases outside the gene matches: 4. The CDR3 runs 15 residues. Germline CDR1 is DFQATT and CDR2 is SNEGSKA (reference sequence). CDR3 DNA sequence: TGCAGTGCTAGAGGCGGACAGGGTGGCAATCAGCCCCAGCATTTT. This sequence encodes CSARGGQGGNQPQHF.

The CDR3 bases are TGCGCCAGCAGCCGTATGGCGGGAGGGCCCAATGAGCAGTTCTTC. It codes for CASSRMAGGPNEQFF. The V gene is TRBV5-1, the J gene TRBJ2-1, with TRBD2 matching 9 bases. Germline loops: CDR1 SGHRS, CDR2 YFSETQ. The CDR3 sequence is 15 residues long. V shed 4 bases and J 6 bases; nucleotides not matched to a gene: 8.

V and J are TRBV3-1 and TRBJ2-7; 11 positions match TRBD2. Per the germline V gene, CDR1 is LGHDT and CDR2 is YNNKEL (reference sequence). CDR3 length equals 16 residues. The junction had 8 bases not matched to a gene; V was cut back by 2 bases and J by 5 bases. This CDR3 reads CASSQFLLAGGHEQYF. CDR3 DNA sequence: TGTGCCAGCAGCCAATTCCTCCTAGCGGGAGGCCACGAGCAGTACTTC.

This clonotype came up a few times. V usage is TRBV10-3 and J usage is TRBJ1-6; no clear D. The germline gives CDR1 ENHRY, CDR2 SYGVKD. CDR3 size: 12 residues. The V and J ends lost 7 bases and 7 bases respectively, with 8 bases between them. The CDR3 loop reads CAIKQPNSPLHF. DNA of the CDR3: TGTGCCATCAAGCAGCCAAATTCACCCCTCCACTTT.

This chain connects TRBV5-1 to TRBJ2-3, with TRBD2 matching over 15 bases. This CDR3 spans 17 amino acids. Germline loops: CDR1 SGHRS, CDR2 YFSETQ. V trimming: 2 bases; J trimming: 4 bases; junction bases outside the gene matches: 5. The CDR3 nucleotides are TGCGCCAGCAGCTTTGGACTAGCGGGAGGGACGGCAGATACGCAGTATTTT. Protein sequence: CASSFGLAGGTADTQYF.

This clonotype was seen only a few times. This chain connects TRBV15 to TRBJ2-1; possibly TRBD1 for D (6 bases). The germline V gene has CDR1 LNHNV and CDR2 YYDKDF (reference sequence). This CDR3 is built from 16 residues. V lost 0 bases and J 4 bases, leaving 13 bases between the germline ends. The CDR3 DNA is TGTGCCACCAGCAGAGAGGGGGACACACGGTACAATGAGCAGTTCTTC. As protein: CATSREGDTRYNEQFF.

The rearrangement links TRBV5-1 to TRBJ2-1, with D possibly TRBD2 on 5 matching bases. The CDR3 totals 13 residues. Per germline, CDR1 SGHRS and CDR2 YFSETQ. V was trimmed by 4 bases and J by 8 bases, leaving 13 bases between them. CDR3 loop: CASSVGIADEQFF. The CDR3 DNA follows: TGCGCCAGCAGCGTCGGGATTGCGGATGAGCAGTTCTTC.

This clonotype was picked up a small number of times. The V call is TRBV9, the J call TRBJ2-1; TRBD2 matches at 11 bases. The V and J ends lost 3 bases and 3 bases, in that order; junction bases with no gene match: 5. From germline, CDR1 is SGDLS and CDR2 YYNGEE. The CDR3 contains 16 residues. The CDR3 bases are TGTGCCAGCAGCGGGAGACTAGCGGGAATCTACAATGAGCAGTTCTTC. Translating gives CASSGRLAGIYNEQFF.

The rearrangement joins TRBV10-3 to TRBJ2-1; D may be TRBD1 (6 bases). Trimming cost V 10 bases and J 4 bases, with 14 bases left between them. Germline CDR1 is ENHRY and CDR2 is SYGVKD. This CDR3 region has 13 residues. For the CDR3, the DNA is TGTGCCACAGGGGAAGACATATACAATGAGCAGTTCTTC. Translation gives CATGEDIYNEQFF.

This clonotype was seen only a few times. The chain joins TRBV5-1 to TRBJ2-7; TRBD1 agrees at 7 bases. The V and J ends lost 0 bases and 0 bases, in that order; junction bases with no gene match: 6. CDR1 is SGHRS and CDR2 is YFSETQ in the germline V gene. The CDR3 consists of 16 residues. DNA for the CDR3: TGCGCCAGCAGCTTGGATGGCAGGGGGTCCTCCTACGAGCAGTACTTC. Amino acid sequence: CASSLDGRGSSYEQYF.